A selection of T cell receptor beta chains follows, all from one sample in a study of cytomegalovirus exposure and HLA in healthy donors. Profiling relied on immunoSEQ multiplex PCR, and the TCRdb table lists in-frame clones only, not all of them. This sample has about 260,000 clones, with more than 55% found just once. The material sequenced was PBMCs. The receptors derive from a female donor in good health and CMV-seronegative. Both conserved end residues are part of each CDR3. The D gene is left open where the match is weak. Some rows have no size entry. The others give once, few or many, or a class for an expanded clone.

J: TRBJ2-3
D: TRBD2
V: TRBV6-5
size: .
DNA: TGTGCCAGCAGTTACGCCACGGGGGGGAGGGCAGATACGCAGTATTTT
CDR3: CASSYATGGRADTQYF

J: TRBJ2-1
D: .
V: TRBV28
size: .
DNA: TGTGCCAGCAGTTTAACCCAGCGCTCCTACAATGAGCAGTTCTTC
CDR3: CASSLTQRSYNEQFF

J: TRBJ2-3
D: TRBD1
V: TRBV18
size: .
DNA: TGTGCCAGCTCGCCACCAGGACAGGGGGTGTATACGCAGTATTTT
CDR3: CASSPPGQGVYTQYF

J: TRBJ2-2
D: TRBD2
V: TRBV4-1
size: .
DNA: TGCGCCAGCAGCCAGGCCGGGGGGGCGAACACCGGGGAGCTGTTTTTT
CDR3: CASSQAGGANTGELFF

J: TRBJ2-1
D: TRBD1
V: TRBV6-1
size: .
DNA: TGTGCCAGCAGCGAAGGGACAGGATCGGTGGATGAGCAGTTCTTC
CDR3: CASSEGTGSVDEQFF

J: TRBJ2-7
D: TRBD2
V: TRBV19
size: .
DNA: TGTGCCAGTCGGCCCGGACTAGCGGGAGTAGAGGAGCAGTACTTC
CDR3: CASRPGLAGVEEQYF

J: TRBJ1-1
D: .
V: TRBV11-3
size: .
DNA: TGTGCCAGCAGCGAAATCGGAGGGACTGAAGCTTTCTTT
CDR3: CASSEIGGTEAFF

J: TRBJ2-7
D: TRBD1
V: TRBV7-9
size: .
DNA: TGTGCCAGCAGCTTCGGACAGGGGGTCTACGAGCAGTACTTC
CDR3: CASSFGQGVYEQYF

J: TRBJ1-5
D: TRBD1
V: TRBV30
size: few
DNA: TGTGCCTGGAGTGTAAGGGAACAGGGGACCCAGCATTTT
CDR3: CAWSVREQGTQHF

J: TRBJ2-3
D: .
V: TRBV5-6
size: .
DNA: TGTGCCAGCAGCTTGGAGGGCCTGGGGGCAGCTTCCACAGATACGCAGTATTTT
CDR3: CASSLEGLGAASTDTQYF

J: TRBJ2-2
D: .
V: TRBV5-4
size: .
DNA: TGTGCCAGCAGAGAGGGCGCTACCACCGGGGAGCTGTTTTTT
CDR3: CASREGATTGELFF

J: TRBJ2-1
D: .
V: TRBV2
size: once
DNA: TGTGCCAGCAAAAGACAGGCGAACAATGAGCAGTTCTTC
CDR3: CASKRQANNEQFF

J: TRBJ1-1
D: .
V: TRBV6-5
size: .
DNA: TGTGCCAGCAGTTACTTCCTGCGGGGCACTGAAGCTTTCTTT
CDR3: CASSYFLRGTEAFF

J: TRBJ1-2
D: TRBD1
V: TRBV10-1
size: .
DNA: TGCGCCAGGAACAGGGGAGCTAACTATGGCTACACCTTC
CDR3: CARNRGANYGYTF

J: TRBJ2-7
D: TRBD2
V: TRBV6-1
size: few
DNA: TGTGCCAGCAGGGGACTAGCGGGTAACTACGAGCAGTACTTC
CDR3: CASRGLAGNYEQYF

J: TRBJ2-7
D: TRBD2
V: TRBV9
size: few
DNA: TGTGCCAGCAGCGTAGGTAGCGGGAGGGCCGGGGAGCAGTACTTC
CDR3: CASSVGSGRAGEQYF

J: TRBJ1-1
D: .
V: TRBV18
size: few
DNA: TGTGCCAGCGCCGGACAGTGGAACACTGAAGCTTTCTTT
CDR3: CASAGQWNTEAFF

J: TRBJ1-4
D: .
V: TRBV5-4
size: .
DNA: TGTGCCAGCAGCTTGGTTCCAGCAACTAATGAAAAACTGTTTTTT
CDR3: CASSLVPATNEKLFF

J: TRBJ2-2
D: TRBD1
V: TRBV5-1
size: .
DNA: TGCGCCAGCAGCCTGGGACAGGTGTACACCGGGGAGCTGTTTTTT
CDR3: CASSLGQVYTGELFF

J: TRBJ2-5
D: TRBD2
V: TRBV5-4
size: few
DNA: TGTGCCAGCAGCTTTCGGGAGGGTTTAGAAGGGACCCAGTACTTC
CDR3: CASSFREGLEGTQYF

J: TRBJ2-3
D: TRBD2
V: TRBV7-2
size: few
DNA: TGTGCCAGCAGCTTCCCGGGACTAGTTGGAGATACGCAGTATTTT
CDR3: CASSFPGLVGDTQYF

J: TRBJ2-1
D: .
V: TRBV21-1
size: .
DNA: TGTGCCAGCAGCACAGACATACCCTCCTACAATGAGCAGTTCTTC
CDR3: CASSTDIPSYNEQFF

J: TRBJ1-1
D: .
V: TRBV5-1
size: few
DNA: TGCGCCAGCAGCCTGAACGGGGGTGATGGGACTGAAGCTTTCTTT
CDR3: CASSLNGGDGTEAFF

J: TRBJ1-5
D: .
V: TRBV18
size: .
DNA: TGTGCCAGCTCACCACCGGGAGGCCCGTCTCAGCATTTT
CDR3: CASSPPGGPSQHF

J: TRBJ1-1
D: TRBD1
V: TRBV6-5
size: .
DNA: TGTGCCAGCACCTACAGGGGGCAAGCTTTCTTT
CDR3: CASTYRGQAFF

J: TRBJ2-7
D: TRBD2
V: TRBV6-1
size: once
DNA: TGTGCCAGCAGTGGGACGGAGCGGGAATCCTACGAGCAGTACTTC
CDR3: CASSGTERESYEQYF

J: TRBJ2-5
D: TRBD2
V: TRBV2
size: .
DNA: TGTGCCAGCAAGGGGGCTAGCGGGAGTTTTCAGGAGACCCAGTACTTC
CDR3: CASKGASGSFQETQYF

J: TRBJ2-1
D: .
V: TRBV7-9
size: once
DNA: TGTGCCAGCAGCTTGAGTCTAACCAATGAGCAGTTCTTC
CDR3: CASSLSLTNEQFF

J: TRBJ1-1
D: .
V: TRBV28
size: .
DNA: TGTGCCAGCATTTCCAGGGGACCTGAAGCTTTCTTT
CDR3: CASISRGPEAFF

J: TRBJ2-7
D: .
V: TRBV27
size: .
DNA: TGTGCCAGCAGTTTATTGGGGCGAAGGGAAGACGAGCAGTACTTC
CDR3: CASSLLGRREDEQYF

J: TRBJ2-5
D: .
V: TRBV11-2
size: .
DNA: TGTGCCAGCAGCTCCCCGTCGGCTAGCCATCCCCCCAGGACCCAGTACTTC
CDR3: CASSSPSASHPPRTQYF

J: TRBJ2-2
D: TRBD1
V: TRBV19
size: .
DNA: TGTGCCAGTAGTATCCGGGACAGGACCACCGGGGAGCTGTTTTTT
CDR3: CASSIRDRTTGELFF

J: TRBJ2-5
D: TRBD1
V: TRBV19
size: .
DNA: TGTGCCACAAGGACAGGGGGAGAGACCCAGTACTTC
CDR3: CATRTGGETQYF

J: TRBJ1-4
D: TRBD1
V: TRBV28
size: .
DNA: TGTGCCAGCAGTTTGCTAAATGACAGGGGTTCTAATGAAAAACTGTTTTTT
CDR3: CASSLLNDRGSNEKLFF

J: TRBJ2-2
D: TRBD2
V: TRBV7-2
size: .
DNA: TGTGCCAGCAGCCCCCATCCTAGCGGGGTCGTGGAGCTGTTTTTT
CDR3: CASSPHPSGVVELFF

J: TRBJ1-2
D: .
V: TRBV5-1
size: .
DNA: TGCGCCAGCAGCTTGGGGGTAAACATGGGGGCGGGAGGCGCCCTTAACTATGGCTACACCTTC
CDR3: CASSLGVNMGAGGALNYGYTF

J: TRBJ2-3
D: TRBD2
V: TRBV28
size: .
DNA: TGTGCCAGCAGTATAGCGGGAGTGAGAGATACGCAGTATTTT
CDR3: CASSIAGVRDTQYF